This T cell receptor (beta chain) was identified during a study of blood T cell repertoires in COVID-19. For the study at large: T cells, B-cell-depleted T cells, or PBMCs supplied cDNA or gDNA.

The repertoire was sequenced with immunoSEQ multiplex PCR; TCRdb's copy has only in-frame clones and lacks some. The table lists over 60,000 clones, 76% of them singletons, with 14% to 15% in the top ten. The Seattle patients joined while their infection was active and were tracked longitudinally afterward. Germline CDR1 SQVTM, CDR2 ANQGSEA. The CDR3 extends over 11 amino acids. Trimming took 7 bases from V and 4 from J; bases not matched to a gene: 3. The chain carries TRBV29-1 and TRBJ1-1, with 7 bases lining up with TRBD1. The TCR sequence derives from a man between 60 and 75 years old with COVID-19, enrolled during active disease. Sequences were obtained from peripheral blood. This CDR3 reads CSGQGSTEAFF. The CDR3 DNA is TGCAGCGGACAGGGTAGCACTGAAGCTTTCTTT. The full variable domain, in which reference TRBV29-1 and TRBJ1-1 provide the parts outside the CDR3, is SAVISQKPSRDICQRGTSLTIQCQVDSQVTMMFWYRQQPGQSLTLIATANQGSEATYESGFVIDKFPISRPNLTFSTLTVSNMSPEDSSIYLCSGQGSTEAFFGQGTRLTVV.